A single sample gave rise to the 15 T cell receptor beta chains below, sequenced in a study of technical replicates of blood from a few donors. Sequencing was performed with immunoSEQ multiplex PCR; in TCRdb, only in-frame clones are kept and a portion is missing. The data show 60,000 to 65,000 clones, around 92% seen once. The sequenced sample was PBMCs. These TCRs come from a human donor in good health. Some clones in this sample may be carry-over from other donors' samples.

The CDR3 spells CASNSLARGYSNQPQHF. The DNA for the CDR3 is TGTGCCAGCAACTCACTCGCCAGGGGTTATAGCAATCAGCCCCAGCATTTT. This chain links TRBV7-2 with TRBJ1-5, with D possibly matching TRBD1 (6 bases). This CDR3 is built from 17 residues. Germline V gene lookup returns CDR1 SGHTA and CDR2 FQGNSA. V lost 7 bases and J lost 0, with 19 bases in between.

V is TRBV4-1 and J is TRBJ2-5; 11 bases are a match to TRBD2. Per germline, CDR1 MGHRA and CDR2 YSYEKL. V gave up 3 bases and J gave up 2 bases; unmatched junction bases: 11. The CDR3 is made up of 18 amino acids. CDR3: CASSQGRLAGSRQETQYF. CDR3 coding DNA: TGCGCCAGCAGCCAGGGAAGACTAGCGGGAAGTCGGCAAGAGACCCAGTACTTC.

The V and J genes are TRBV19 and TRBJ2-7; 9 nucleotides agree with TRBD2. The CDR3 covers 13 residues. Germline assignment: CDR1 LNHDA and CDR2 SQIVND (reference sequence). The V segment lost 8 bases and the J segment 6 bases; nucleotides outside the gene matches: 8. The CDR3: CASPRGGRAEQYF. The CDR3 DNA is TGTGCCAGTCCCCGAGGCGGGAGGGCCGAGCAGTACTTC.

V and J are TRBV7-2 and TRBJ1-5; no clear D. Germline CDR1 SGHTA, CDR2 FQGNSA. Trimming took off 1 base at V and 4 bases at J, with 5 bases between the two ends. The CDR3 contains 13 residues. CDR3: CASSLDQNQPQHF. The CDR3 DNA follows: TGTGCCAGCAGCTTAGATCAGAATCAGCCCCAGCATTTT.

The chain uses TRBV7-8 and TRBJ1-5, with D maybe TRBD1 (6 bases). CDR1 and CDR2 (germline): SGHVS, FQNEAQ. The CDR3 consists of 16 residues. Trimming pared 7 bases from V and 7 bases from J, leaving 23 bases between. CDR3 coding DNA: TGTGCCAGCATTCCTACAGGGTTTACCTCCCTACAGCCCCAGCATTTT. Translating it yields CASIPTGFTSLQPQHF.

The rearrangement uses TRBV2 and TRBJ2-1; D is perhaps TRBD1 (6 bases). Trimming took 4 bases from V and 7 from J, leaving 11 bases between them. The length of the CDR3 is 13 residues. In germline, CDR1 is SNHLY, CDR2 FYNNEI. As DNA, the CDR3 is TGTGCCAGCAGTGGTGGCAGGGGAAATGAGCAGTTCTTC. It yields the protein CASSGGRGNEQFF.

J is TRBJ1-2 and V is TRBV27; TRBD1 is a possible D gene (6 bases). CDR1 MNHEY and CDR2 SMNVEV come from the germline V gene (reference sequence). Trimming took off 6 bases at V and 4 bases at J, with 18 bases between the two ends. The CDR3 is 15 amino acids. The CDR3 DNA is TGTGCCAGCAGCTGGAGGGGGGGGCACATCTATGGCTACACCTTC. Residues: CASSWRGGHIYGYTF.

This clone was found once. This chain links TRBV5-1 with TRBJ2-1, with TRBD2 matching over 12 bases. With V trimmed by 0 bases and J by 4 bases, 8 bases remained unmatched. There are 18 residues in the CDR3. Germline V gene lookup returns CDR1 SGHRS and CDR2 YFSETQ. The CDR3 sequence: CASSLVPTGTSGYNEQFF. The CDR3 DNA reads TGCGCCAGCAGCTTGGTCCCTACCGGGACTAGCGGGTACAATGAGCAGTTCTTC.

The chain joins TRBV29-1 to TRBJ2-3, with TRBD2 matching 13 bases. CDR1 and CDR2 (germline): SQVTM, ANQGSEA. The CDR3 loop spans 15 amino acids. V was clipped by 4 bases and J by 3 bases; unmatched bases: 4. The CDR3 coding sequence is TGCAGCGTTGGTTGGACTAGCGGGAGTACAGATACGCAGTATTTT. This gives the protein CSVGWTSGSTDTQYF.

The chain links TRBV19 to TRBJ2-1, with 14 bases identical to TRBD2. The CDR3 consists of 19 residues. The germline V gene has CDR1 LNHDA and CDR2 SQIVND (reference sequence). The junction had 13 bases not matched to a gene; V was cut back by 8 bases and J by 1 base. CDR3 protein: CASPTRGLAGVGSYNEQFF. As DNA, the CDR3 is TGTGCCAGTCCAACCCGGGGACTAGCGGGAGTTGGGTCCTACAATGAGCAGTTCTTC.

The rearrangement uses TRBV7-2 and TRBJ2-1; D might be TRBD2 (5 bases). V lost 1 base and J 4 bases, leaving 8 bases between the germline ends. Germline V gene sequence: CDR1 SGHTA, CDR2 FQGNSA. The CDR3 spans 14 residues. The CDR3 DNA reads as TGTGCCAGCAGCTTAGGTGAGCGGTACAATGAGCAGTTCTTC. Its protein is CASSLGERYNEQFF.

The count of this clone is one. The V and J genes are TRBV7-2 and TRBJ2-1; 10 bases are shared with TRBD2. The CDR3 length is 16 residues. The germline gives CDR1 SGHTA, CDR2 FQGNSA. V shed 1 base and J 6 bases; nucleotides not matched to a gene: 6. The CDR3: CASSLERPSGSNEQFF. The CDR3 DNA reads as TGTGCCAGCAGCTTAGAGAGGCCTAGCGGGAGCAATGAGCAGTTCTTC.

This chain joins TRBV5-4 and TRBJ2-3, with a possible D match to TRBD1 (6 bases). The germline CDR1 and CDR2 sequences are SGHNT and YYREEE (reference sequence). The V end was cut by 4 bases, the J end by 3 bases, with 9 bases between. The CDR3 runs 13 residues. Here the CDR3 DNA reads TGTGCCAGCAGCCTAGGACAGACAGATACGCAGTATTTT. Protein: CASSLGQTDTQYF.

V usage is TRBV13 and J usage is TRBJ1-4; 7 bases align to TRBD1. This CDR3 spans 14 amino acids. Germline V gives CDR1 PRHDT, CDR2 FYEKMQ (reference sequence). The V and J ends lost 3 bases and 6 bases, in that order; junction bases with no gene match: 4. CDR3 region: CASSFRQGDEKLFF. The CDR3 DNA reads TGTGCCAGCAGCTTCCGACAGGGTGATGAAAAACTGTTTTTT.

V usage is TRBV27 and J usage is TRBJ2-1; D is unresolved. The length of the CDR3 is 13 residues. The V gene lost 8 bases and the J gene lost 8 bases, with 16 bases spanning the gap. Looked up from germline, CDR1 is MNHEY and CDR2 is SMNVEV (reference sequence). CDR3 loop: CASGTSIVDEQFF. The CDR3, as DNA: TGTGCCAGCGGTACGAGCATAGTAGATGAGCAGTTCTTC.